The T cell receptor (beta chain) under discussion was sequenced for a study of blood T cell repertoires in COVID-19. Sequencing was performed with immunoSEQ multiplex PCR; in TCRdb, only in-frame clones are kept and a portion is missing. Of a few hundred thousand clones in the sample, around 90% were seen once. The origin of this receptor is a man aged 25-45 years who had been exposed to COVID-19. Sample: PBMCs or T cells enriched from blood (not recorded which).

In nucleotides, the CDR3 is TGCGCCAGCAGCCAAGAAGCGGGGCTCGGAAACACCATATATTTT. This translates into CASSQEAGLGNTIYF. The V gene is TRBV4-1, the J gene TRBJ1-3; maybe TRBD1 (5 bases). V lost 0 bases and J lost 4, with 10 bases in between. The CDR3 is 15 amino acids. CDR1 is MGHRA and CDR2 is YSYEKL in the germline V gene.